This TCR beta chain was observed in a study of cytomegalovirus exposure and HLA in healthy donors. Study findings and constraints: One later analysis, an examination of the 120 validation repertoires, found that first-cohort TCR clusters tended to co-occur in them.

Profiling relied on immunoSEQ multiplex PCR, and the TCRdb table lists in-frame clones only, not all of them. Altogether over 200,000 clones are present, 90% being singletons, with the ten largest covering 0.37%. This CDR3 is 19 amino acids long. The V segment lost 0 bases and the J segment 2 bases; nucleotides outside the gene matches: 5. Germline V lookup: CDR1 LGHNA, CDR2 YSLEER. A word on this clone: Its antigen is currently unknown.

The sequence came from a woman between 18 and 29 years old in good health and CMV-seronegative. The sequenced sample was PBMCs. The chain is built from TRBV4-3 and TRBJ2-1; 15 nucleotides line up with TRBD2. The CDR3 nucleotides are TGCGCCAGCAGCCAAGAAAGGACTAGCGGGGGGGCCCCCTACAATGAGCAGTTCTTC. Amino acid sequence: CASSQERTSGGAPYNEQFF.